This is a list of T cell receptor beta chains from one sample in a study of T cell repertoires in cytomegalovirus infection. TCRdb fed the reads into MiXCR, producing one record per CDR3 protein. The data hold 150,000 to 200,000 distinct CDR3 sequences, with approximately 19% observed a single time. Sequences were obtained from PBMCs. The receptors here all came from a human donor in good health (CMV status not recorded). Some clones in this sample may be carry-over from other donors' samples. CDR3s include the opening cysteine and the closing phenylalanine or tryptophan. A D gene is named only where the DNA matches it firmly. Part of the rows lack a size; the others show once, few, many or a class for expanded clones.

cdr3_nt cdr3_aa v_call d_call clone_size j_call
TGTGCCACCAGAGACACTGAAGCTTTCTTT CATRDTEAFF TRBV6-6 - - TRBJ1-1
TGCGCCAGCAGTTCAATTCAGGAGGCCTACAATGAGCGGTTCTTC CASSSIQEAYNERFF TRBV5-1 - - TRBJ2-1
TGTGCCAGTAGTATTGAGGGGAGTATGAACACTGAAGCTTTCTTT CASSIEGSMNTEAFF TRBV19 - few TRBJ1-1
TGTGCCAGCAGCTTTAAGACAGCCATGAACACTGAAGCTTTCTTT CASSFKTAMNTEAFF TRBV7-8 - many TRBJ1-1
TGTGCCAGCAGCCTCTCCCGGACAGGTAACTCCTACGAGCAGTACTTC CASSLSRTGNSYEQYF TRBV6-2/TRBV6-3 TRBD1 many TRBJ2-7
TGCAGTGCTATAAATCCAGGGACCTACGAGCAGTACTTC CSAINPGTYEQYF TRBV20-1 - few TRBJ2-7
TGTGCCAGCAGCTCCAGGGGGGGAGCCTACGAGCAGTACTTC CASSSRGGAYEQYF TRBV7-8 - many TRBJ2-7
TGTGCCAGCAGCTTAGTAGCGGGCCCCTCTGGGGCCAACGTCCTGACTTTC CASSLVAGPSGANVLTF TRBV7-2 TRBD2 many TRBJ2-6
TGCGCCAGCAGCTTGGAGGGATTGGGGAGGGGCCTTTACAATGAGCAGTTCTTC CASSLEGLGRGLYNEQFF TRBV5-1 TRBD2 - TRBJ2-1
TGTGCCAGCAGTCACGGACTAGCGGGGACAATCTACGAGCAGTACTTC CASSHGLAGTIYEQYF TRBV6-6 TRBD2 - TRBJ2-7
TGTGCCAGCAGCTGGACCTTAACCACAGATACGCAGTATTTT CASSWTLTTDTQYF TRBV11-2 - many TRBJ2-3
TGTGCCAGCAGCTTGGACAGGGCCGGCGAGCAGTACTTC CASSLDRAGEQYF TRBV7-2 TRBD1 few TRBJ2-7
TGTGCCAGCAGATCTCACGGGACACGCCGAGGGACCCAGCATTTT CASRSHGTRRGTQHF TRBV28 - many TRBJ1-5
TGTGCCAGCAGCTCACTAGAGTATGAGCAGTACTTC CASSSLEYEQYF TRBV7-2 - many TRBJ2-7
TGTGCCAGCAGGGCGACTTTCAATGAGCAGTTCTTC CASRATFNEQFF TRBV6-2/TRBV6-3 - few TRBJ2-1
TGTGCCAGCGTAAGCCGGGGCCTCGGGGGGGATGAGCAGTTCTTC CASVSRGLGGDEQFF TRBV6-2/TRBV6-3 TRBD2 few TRBJ2-1
TGCAGCGTTGACAGTCCGGGGGCGTTTAAAAATGAGCAGTTCTTC CSVDSPGAFKNEQFF TRBV29-1 - - TRBJ2-1
TGTGCCAGCAGTTTAGATAGCGGAACCTACGAGCAGTACTTC CASSLDSGTYEQYF TRBV12-3/TRBV12-4 - - TRBJ2-7
TGTGCCAGCAACGCACTAGCGGATTACAATGAGCAGTTCTTC CASNALADYNEQFF TRBV6-2/TRBV6-3 TRBD2 few TRBJ2-1
TGTGCCAGCAGCCAAAGTCTAGCTGAAAAACTGTTTTTT CASSQSLAEKLFF TRBV14 - many TRBJ1-4
TGCGCCAGCAGCCAAGGCCAAGAAAAACTGTTTTTT CASSQGQEKLFF TRBV4-1 - - TRBJ1-4
TGTGCCAGCAGCTTAGGGACTACCCACCTAGACACTGAAGCTTTCTTT CASSLGTTHLDTEAFF TRBV7-6 - - TRBJ1-1
TGTGCCAGCAGGGGAAGACGTTTCCTATACGATGAGCAGTTCTTC CASRGRRFLYDEQFF TRBV6-2/TRBV6-3 - - TRBJ2-1
TGTGCCAGCACCCCCGGCGGGAGGGGGTACACCGGGGAGCTGTTTTTT CASTPGGRGYTGELFF TRBV28 TRBD2 - TRBJ2-2
TGTGCCAGCTTTGAGTCTAGCACAGATACGCAGTATTTT CASFESSTDTQYF TRBV28 - few TRBJ2-3
TGTGCCAGCAGCCCGCGACAGGGAAATTTGAATGAGCAGTTCTTC CASSPRQGNLNEQFF TRBV7-3 TRBD1 many TRBJ2-1
TGTGCCAGCAGACTCACAGGGGGCCGGACCGGGGAGCTGTTTTTT CASRLTGGRTGELFF TRBV28 TRBD1 few TRBJ2-2
TGCAGTGCTCAAGGTGGGGGCAATGAAAAACTGTTTTTT CSAQGGGNEKLFF TRBV20-1 - - TRBJ1-4
TGTGCCAGTACTTTGAGGGGCGACCCGGGCGGCTACACCTTC CASTLRGDPGGYTF TRBV19 - - TRBJ1-2
TGTGCCAGCAGCTTTCGAGGGAGAACCTTCACAGATACGCAGTATTTT CASSFRGRTFTDTQYF TRBV5-6 - - TRBJ2-3
TGTGCCAGCAGCTGGGAACCGGGCCTTTCTGGAAAACTGTTTTTT CASSWEPGLSGKLFF TRBV7-2 - many TRBJ1-4
TGTGCCAGCAGCTTAGAGGACAGGCGACTTTACGAGCAGTACTTC CASSLEDRRLYEQYF TRBV7-9 TRBD1 many TRBJ2-7
TGTGCCAGCAGCTTGGGGGCACCGGGGGTTCGAGGAGATACGCAGTATTTT CASSLGAPGVRGDTQYF TRBV5-6 - few TRBJ2-3
TGTGCCAGCAGCCCACAGGGAAATGAAAAACTGTTTTTT CASSPQGNEKLFF TRBV14 - - TRBJ1-4
TGTGCCAGCAGTGAGTCAGGGGACTCCTACGAGCAGTACTTC CASSESGDSYEQYF TRBV25-1 - - TRBJ2-7
TGTGCCAGCAGCTGGCGAGGGACACTGAACACTGAAGCTTTCTTT CASSWRGTLNTEAFF TRBV5-6 - - TRBJ1-1
TGTGCCAGCAGTTTAGCCACGGGGACCAACGAGCAGTACTTC CASSLATGTNEQYF TRBV12-3/TRBV12-4 - - TRBJ2-7